These T cell receptor beta chains were read from a single sample in a study of blood T cell repertoires in COVID-19. Produced via immunoSEQ multiplex PCR; TCRdb's table is partial and in-frame only. The data hold some 140,000 clones, with about 76% observed a single time. Input material: peripheral blood. The receptors derive from an elderly man with acute or convalescent COVID-19. Each CDR3 is given with its conserved first and last residue. The order of the fields is D gene, V gene, J gene, clone size, CDR3 protein, CDR3 DNA. D genes are given only for firm matches. Clone size is not always given. Where it is, it says once, few, many or a class for expanded clones.

NA,TRBV5-1,TRBJ1-3,NA,CASSFSGSSGNTIYF,TGCGCCAGCAGCTTCTCAGGATCCTCTGGAAACACCATATATTTT
NA,TRBV28,TRBJ1-1,NA,CASSLVMNTEAFF,TGTGCCAGCAGTTTAGTCATGAACACTGAAGCTTTCTTT
TRBD2,TRBV7-6,TRBJ2-3,NA,CASSSGLAGGRGTDTQYF,TGTGCCAGCAGCTCCGGACTAGCGGGGGGGCGGGGCACAGATACGCAGTATTTT
NA,TRBV24-1,TRBJ2-5,NA,CATSVAGRETQYF,TGTGCCACCAGTGTCGCCGGTCGGGAGACCCAGTACTTC
TRBD2,TRBV5-1,TRBJ2-5,NA,CASSLEVGTKETQYF,TGCGCCAGCAGCTTGGAGGTCGGGACTAAAGAGACCCAGTACTTC
NA,TRBV5-1,TRBJ1-1,NA,CASSLASVNAWRDTEAFF,TGCGCCAGCAGCTTGGCCTCTGTTAATGCCTGGAGGGACACTGAAGCTTTCTTT
NA,TRBV6-1,TRBJ1-2,NA,CASSEGGGKNYGYTF,TGTGCCAGCAGTGAAGGTGGAGGGAAAAACTATGGCTACACCTTC
NA,TRBV28,TRBJ2-7,NA,CASRDRFWEQYF,TGTGCCAGCAGAGACAGGTTTTGGGAGCAGTACTTC
NA,TRBV19,TRBJ1-5,NA,CASSESGLNNQPQHF,TGTGCCAGTAGTGAGTCGGGACTCAACAATCAGCCCCAGCATTTT
TRBD1,TRBV9,TRBJ2-3,NA,CASSVTGTAVTDTQYF,TGTGCCAGCAGCGTCACCGGGACAGCGGTAACAGATACGCAGTATTTT
TRBD2,TRBV3-1/TRBV3-2,TRBJ2-7,NA,CASTLTSGGSEQYF,TGTGCCAGCACCTTGACTAGCGGGGGGTCGGAGCAGTACTTC
TRBD1,TRBV5-1,TRBJ1-1,NA,CASSTGQEMNTEAFF,TGCGCCAGCAGCACCGGACAGGAGATGAACACTGAAGCTTTCTTT
NA,TRBV18,TRBJ2-3,once,CASSPYSFTDTQYF,TGTGCCAGCTCACCATACAGCTTCACAGATACGCAGTATTTT
TRBD1,TRBV29-1,TRBJ2-7,few,CSVDGTGSYEQYF,TGCAGCGTTGATGGGACAGGGTCCTACGAGCAGTACTTC
NA,TRBV11-2,TRBJ2-5,NA,CASSFQRETQYF,TGTGCCAGCAGCTTCCAGAGGGAGACCCAGTACTTC
NA,TRBV28,TRBJ2-7,NA,CASSMTPGYEQYF,TGTGCCAGCAGTATGACACCCGGTTACGAGCAGTACTTC
TRBD1,TRBV2,TRBJ2-5,NA,CASSDPTGPADEGTQYF,TGTGCCAGCAGTGATCCGACAGGGCCAGCAGATGAGGGGACCCAGTACTTC
NA,TRBV5-1,TRBJ1-6,NA,CASSLGLPGGSPLHF,TGCGCCAGCAGCTTGGGGCTCCCGGGAGGTTCACCCCTCCACTTT
NA,TRBV6-5,TRBJ1-2,many,CASMGDFGYTF,TGTGCCAGCATGGGGGACTTTGGCTACACCTTC
TRBD1,TRBV5-1,TRBJ1-1,NA,CASQQGAGNTEAFF,TGCGCCAGCCAACAGGGGGCAGGGAACACTGAAGCTTTCTTT